This T cell receptor beta chain was identified in a study of blood T cell repertoires in COVID-19. Background on the study: Samples taken during acute and convalescent COVID-19 were collected in the United States, Italy and Spain. Nucleic acid was either cDNA or gDNA, and it came from T cells, B-cell-depleted T cells, or PBMCs.

Clones were read by immunoSEQ multiplex PCR, and TCRdb kept only the in-frame ones, dropping some. The sample includes approximately 120,000 clones, around 82% of them seen just once. Germline V CDR1 and CDR2: MNHEY, SVGAGI. The CDR3 has 15 amino acids. Trimming left V 2 bases short and J 8 bases short, with 15 bases between. The sequencing sample was made of peripheral blood. The clonotype comes from a human donor in a cohort sampled during active or convalescent COVID-19. The rearrangement joins TRBV6-5 to TRBJ1-4; D is unresolved. The CDR3 sequence is CASSYRVLGREKLFF. DNA of the CDR3: TGTGCCAGCAGTTACCGGGTCCTCGGTAGGGAAAAACTGTTTTTT.